Included here is one T cell receptor beta chain sequence, with context. The antigen it binds to is not known. No per-base quality is available; no much larger clone lies one base away. From V the trimming removes 6 bases and from J it removes 6 bases, while the gene matches leave 13 bases of the junction unaccounted for. The CDR3, from cysteine to phenylalanine, totals 16 residues. CDR3 DNA only is kept here, 48 bases in frame from base 1. CDR1 MDHEN and CDR2 SYDVKM are derived from the germline V gene. The data derive from a study of T cell responses to AZD1222 COVID-19 vaccine (dated by TCRdb to the early 2020s). In the study overall: A total of over 230 trial participants underwent TCR sequencing, of whom around 210 had received two doses of AZD1222 and about 26 had received two doses of the MenACWY control vaccine. Enrollment into the trials was organized by age into subgroups of 18-55, 56-69 and 70-plus years, and those subgroups contained roughly 140, 27 and 60 TCR-sequenced participants, respectively.

Beyond this particular receptor, the publication reports: In the small 56-69-year group, the increase in depth fell short of significance, most likely because of low power. The whole spike protein was spanned by vaccine-associated CD4 TCRs, and dominant responses were seen in regions 160-218 and 743-854. Only five to seven AZD1222 recipients were SARS-CoV-2 seropositive at baseline, limiting conclusions about previously exposed vaccinees. Participants were mostly white British, with more females than males. The authors suggested clonal diversity may have been underestimated. Spike-specific TCR breadth and depth rose significantly after two AZD1222 doses compared with day 0 and with MenACWY recipients. Epitopes outside the regions mutated in the B.1.351 and B.1.1.7 variants were reportedly recognized by nearly half of the unique spike-specific TCRs. Because no day 14 peak-response samples were available, repertoires were characterized only after the peak T cell response.

The CDR3 regions of human TCRbeta chains were analyzed by immunosequencing. As for how the authors treated the data: Repertoire TCRs were checked for matches against a reference library of SARS-CoV-2-specific TCRs that had been generated using the MIRA antigen-specificity platform. Breadth meant the fraction of unique TCRs that were SARS-CoV-2-associated, whereas depth meant the fraction of total T cells that were SARS-CoV-2-associated. Using the MIRA data, each spike-specific TCR was mapped to the spike region that the TCR reacts to and placed in a CD4 or CD8 class. Log10-transformed breadth and depth values were compared by one-way ANOVA with Sidak's multiple comparisons tests. TCRdb took this table from immuneACCESS and kept in-frame rearrangements with V and J called. Such tables lack part of the clones; where checked against another copy, unresolved V genes explain under half of the gap, and the rest is unexplained. The V and J calls and clone size are taken from that table; D and trimming were inferred from the DNA. This sample is represented by approximately 150,000 clones; roughly nine tenths of them were singletons. 7% to 9% of the sample rests with the top ten.

The time point label for this specimen denotes: about 28 days (+/-7) after the second vaccine dose. The label giving this sample's treatment or condition can be read as: meningococcal conjugate vaccine given as trial control. Vaccinee samples were obtained from the UK trials COV001 and COV002, which included a single-blind randomized controlled phase 2/3 trial of AZD1222 (ChAdOx1 nCoV-19) in healthy adults. For TCRbeta chain sequencing, PBMC samples from trial participants were taken at day 0 and at day 28 after the second dose. This specimen consisted of peripheral blood, obtained 28 days after the second dose of the MenACWY control vaccine. The clonotype comes from an adult who received the MenACWY meningococcal vaccine as a control. The chain is assembled from TRBV28 and TRBJ1-4; 7 bases in the junction line up with TRBD1. The base sequence is TGTGCCAGCAGCCAACGGACAGGCGGGGTAGATGAAAAACTGTTTTTT. The encoded protein is CASSQRTGGVDEKLFF. Reference TRBV28 and TRBJ1-4 proteins supply the regions before and after the CDR3; the full variable domain is: DVKVTQSSRYLVKRTGEKVFLECVQDMDHENMFWYRQDPGLGLRLIYFSYDVKMKEKGDIPEGYSVSREKKERFSLILESASTNQTSMYLCASSQRTGGVDEKLFFGSGTQLSVL.